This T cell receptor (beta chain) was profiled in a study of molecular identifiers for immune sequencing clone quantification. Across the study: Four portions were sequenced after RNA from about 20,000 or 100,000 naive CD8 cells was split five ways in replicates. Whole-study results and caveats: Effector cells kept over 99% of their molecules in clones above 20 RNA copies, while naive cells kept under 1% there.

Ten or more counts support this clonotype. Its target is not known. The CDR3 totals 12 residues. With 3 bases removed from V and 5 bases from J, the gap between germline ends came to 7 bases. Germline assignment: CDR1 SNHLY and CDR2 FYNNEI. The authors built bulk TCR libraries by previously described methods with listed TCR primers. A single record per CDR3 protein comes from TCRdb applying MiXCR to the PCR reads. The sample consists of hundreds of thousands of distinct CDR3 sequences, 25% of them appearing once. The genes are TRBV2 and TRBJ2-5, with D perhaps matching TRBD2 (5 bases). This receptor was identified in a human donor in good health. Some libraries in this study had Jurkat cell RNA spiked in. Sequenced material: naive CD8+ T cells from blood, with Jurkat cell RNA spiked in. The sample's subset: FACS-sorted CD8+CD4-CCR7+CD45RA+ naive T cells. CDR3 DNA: TGTGCCAGCAGTGACTGGACTGAGACCCAGTACTTC. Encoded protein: CASSDWTETQYF. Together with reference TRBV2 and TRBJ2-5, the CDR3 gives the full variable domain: EPEVTQTPSHQVTQMGQEVILRCVPISNHLYFYWYRQILGQKVEFLVSFYNNEISEKSEIFDDQFSVERPDGSNFTLKIRSTKLEDSAMYFCASSDWTETQYFGPGTRLLVL.